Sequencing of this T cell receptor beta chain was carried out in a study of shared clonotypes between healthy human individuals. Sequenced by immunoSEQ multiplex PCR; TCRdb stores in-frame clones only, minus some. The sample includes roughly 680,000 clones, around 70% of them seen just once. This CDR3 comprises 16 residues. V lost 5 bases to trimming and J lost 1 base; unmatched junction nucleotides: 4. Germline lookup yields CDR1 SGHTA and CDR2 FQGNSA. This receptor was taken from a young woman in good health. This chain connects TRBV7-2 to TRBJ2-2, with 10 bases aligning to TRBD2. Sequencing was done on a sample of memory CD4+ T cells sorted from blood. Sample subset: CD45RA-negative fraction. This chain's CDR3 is CASSPSGRLNTGELFF. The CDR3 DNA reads TGTGCCAGCAGCCCTAGCGGGAGACTGAACACCGGGGAGCTGTTTTTT.